This T cell receptor (beta chain) appears in the sequencing data of a study of T cells in Graves' hyperthyroidism and ophthalmopathy. Study-wide results and limits: In blood, most of the thyroid clonotypes expanded above 0.001 were also present.

The investigators amplified TCR beta CDR3 regions from RNA transcripts. First-round RT-PCR with HTBI primers amplified the TCR CDR3 region. TCRdb recomputed calls from the multiplex PCR reads with MiXCR, one row per CDR3 protein. The profile shows around 190,000 distinct CDR3 sequences, approximately 15% of them singletons. V lost 3 bases and J 2 bases, leaving 5 bases between the germline ends. The CDR3 totals 12 residues. Germline values: CDR1 GTSNPN, CDR2 SVGIG (reference sequence). A single count supports this clonotype. The antigen remains undetermined. This receptor was obtained from a woman aged 45 to 65 with Graves' hyperthyroidism. The chain uses TRBV30 and TRBJ1-5; no firm D call. Sequencing was done on a sample of blood. The CDR3 region has the DNA TGTGCCTGGAGGCTGGGCAATCAGCCCCAGCATTTT. This encodes CAWRLGNQPQHF.